The rows below give T cell receptor beta chains drawn from one sample of a study of metastatic and nonmetastatic thyroid tumors. Using MiXCR, TCRdb reanalyzed the PCR reads. The sample has under 15,000 clones, about an eighth seen once; the top ten hold approximately 14%. The sample comprised blood. The receptor set was obtained from a female donor with papillary thyroid cancer or a benign thyroid nodule (not recorded which). Some clones in this sample may be carry-over from other donors' samples. Both conserved end residues are part of each CDR3. The D gene is left open where the match is weak. Size is stated for part of the rows, as once, few or many counts, or as a class when the clone is expanded.

j_call | clone_size | v_call | d_call | cdr3_aa | cdr3_nt
TRBJ1-6 | many | TRBV10-3 | NA | CATAVGRAYNSPLHF | TGTGCCACCGCGGTAGGCAGGGCGTATAATTCACCCCTCCACTTT
TRBJ1-2 | many | TRBV28 | NA | CASSLAGPNYGYTF | TGTGCCAGCAGTTTGGCGGGGCCTAACTATGGCTACACCTTC
TRBJ2-3 | many | TRBV18 | TRBD1 | CASSPWYRGVPDTQYF | TGTGCCAGCTCACCTTGGTACAGGGGTGTTCCAGATACGCAGTATTTT
TRBJ2-7 | medium-sized | TRBV6-1 | TRBD1 | CASSEAPDRGLYEQYF | TGTGCCAGCAGTGAAGCTCCCGACAGGGGGCTGTACGAGCAGTACTTC
TRBJ2-2 | NA | TRBV5-1 | NA | CASSLDPRSVGELFF | TGCGCCAGCAGCTTGGACCCTCGATCTGTCGGGGAGCTGTTTTTT
TRBJ2-7 | many | TRBV5-1 | NA | CASSSGTPRSYEQYF | TGCGCCAGCAGCTCCGGGACCCCAAGATCCTACGAGCAGTACTTC
TRBJ2-2 | NA | TRBV11-2 | TRBD1 | CASSLQRRQGAKSGELFF | TGTGCCAGCAGCTTACAGAGGCGACAGGGGGCGAAATCCGGGGAGCTGTTTTTT
TRBJ1-2 | many | TRBV4-1 | NA | CASSPSTGPSYPGYTF | TGCGCCAGCAGCCCTTCCACGGGACCGTCCTATCCTGGCTACACCTTC
TRBJ1-2 | few | TRBV27 | TRBD1 | CAIIFKGQGADYGYTF | TGTGCCATCATTTTCAAGGGACAGGGGGCTGACTATGGCTACACCTTC
TRBJ1-1 | many | TRBV28 | NA | CASSPGTRNTEAFF | TGTGCCAGCAGTCCCGGGACACGGAACACTGAAGCTTTCTTT
TRBJ2-7 | many | TRBV20-1 | TRBD1 | CSATNPGQGNYEQYF | TGCAGTGCTACCAACCCGGGACAGGGCAACTACGAGCAGTACTTC
TRBJ1-3 | few | TRBV6-1 | NA | CASREHVHGNTIYF | TGTGCCAGCAGAGAACATGTACATGGAAACACCATATATTTT
TRBJ1-6 | NA | TRBV28 | NA | CASTKQVSPLHF | TGTGCCAGCACCAAACAAGTTTCACCCCTCCACTTT
TRBJ2-7 | many | TRBV9 | TRBD2 | CASSVASGGYEQYF | TGTGCCAGCAGCGTAGCTAGCGGGGGATACGAGCAGTACTTC
TRBJ2-5 | many | TRBV20-1 | NA | CSANRETQYF | TGCAGTGCCAACCGGGAGACCCAGTACTTC
TRBJ2-3 | many | TRBV20-1 | TRBD2 | CSASLLAGGEDTQYF | TGCAGTGCTAGCCTTTTAGCGGGAGGAGAAGATACGCAGTATTTT
TRBJ2-7 | many | TRBV7-2 | TRBD2 | CASSSPGLGRGEQYF | TGTGCCAGCAGCTCCCCCGGACTAGGACGAGGCGAGCAGTACTTC
TRBJ2-1 | many | TRBV6-9 | TRBD2 | CASSYRPGLAGGPGYNEQFF | TGTGCCAGCAGTTATAGGCCGGGACTAGCGGGGGGGCCCGGATACAATGAGCAGTTCTTC
TRBJ1-1 | many | TRBV19 | NA | CASSISGEAFF | TGTGCCAGTAGTATATCGGGTGAAGCTTTCTTT
TRBJ1-2 | many | TRBV9 | NA | CASSVDGGAYGYTF | TGTGCCAGCAGCGTAGACGGGGGAGCCTATGGCTACACCTTC
TRBJ1-2 | medium-sized | TRBV28 | NA | CASSPWQDGGRGYTF | TGTGCCAGCAGTCCCTGGCAGGACGGGGGCAGAGGCTACACCTTC
TRBJ2-7 | few | TRBV29-1 | NA | CSVGSGDVSYEQYF | TGCAGCGTTGGTAGCGGTGACGTTTCCTACGAGCAGTACTTC
TRBJ1-1 | few | TRBV3-1 | NA | CASSQMMDTEAFF | TGTGCCAGCAGCCAAATGATGGACACTGAAGCCTTCTTT
TRBJ1-2 | medium-sized | TRBV12-3/TRBV12-4 | TRBD1 | CATLDRGRQGRGYTF | TGTGCCACTCTGGACAGGGGGCGCCAGGGGAGGGGCTACACCTTC
TRBJ2-2 | many | TRBV30 | TRBD1 | CAWDRGLNTGELFF | TGTGCCTGGGACAGGGGCCTGAACACCGGGGAGCTGTTTTTT
TRBJ2-7 | medium-sized | TRBV2 | TRBD2 | CASSVASGKYEQYF | TGTGCCAGCAGTGTCGCTAGCGGGAAATACGAGCAGTACTTC
TRBJ1-1 | many | TRBV11-2 | NA | CASSLDPGNTEAFF | TGTGCCAGCAGCTTAGACCCTGGGAACACTGAAGCTTTCTTT